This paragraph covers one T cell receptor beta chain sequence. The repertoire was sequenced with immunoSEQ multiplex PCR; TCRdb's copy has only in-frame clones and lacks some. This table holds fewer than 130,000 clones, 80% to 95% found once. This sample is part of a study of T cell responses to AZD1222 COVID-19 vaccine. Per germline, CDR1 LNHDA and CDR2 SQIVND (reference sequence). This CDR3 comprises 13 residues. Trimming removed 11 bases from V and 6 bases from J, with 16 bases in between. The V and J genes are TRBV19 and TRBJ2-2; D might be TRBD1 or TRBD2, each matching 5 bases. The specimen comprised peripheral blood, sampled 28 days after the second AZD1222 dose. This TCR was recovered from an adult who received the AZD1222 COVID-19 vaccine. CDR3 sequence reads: CAGKRQGAGELFF. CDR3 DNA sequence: TGTGCCGGCAAAAGGCAGGGAGCCGGGGAGCTGTTTTTT.